This TCR beta chain came from a study of blood T cell repertoires in COVID-19. Study at large: Spain, Italy and the United States supplied samples that represented acute and convalescent COVID-19. In each case, the material was cDNA or gDNA derived from T cells, B-cell-depleted T cells, or PBMCs.

Germline assignment: CDR1 SGHTA and CDR2 FQGNSA. There are 16 residues in the CDR3. Trimming cost V 4 bases and J 2 bases; bases outside gene matches: 4. As processed by the authors: Amplified reference gene primers provided the basis for estimating nucleated cell counts. This table comes from immunoSEQ multiplex PCR, and its TCRdb copy is limited to in-frame clones, with some not included. V and J calls and clone size are copied from that table; D and trimming were computed from the DNA. The data contain 40,000 to 60,000 clones, 85% of them seen just once; the ten biggest clones take up almost 6%. The gene calls are TRBV7-2 and TRBJ2-2; 10 nucleotides align to TRBD2. The sample taken for sequencing was peripheral blood. The clonotype was recovered from a woman aged 60-75 years with acute or convalescent COVID-19. CDR3 coding DNA: TGTGCCAGCAGCTCGCTAGCGGGAGATAACACCGGGGAGCTGTTTTTT. Translation: CASSSLAGDNTGELFF.